What follows are 12 T cell receptor beta chains derived from one specimen sequenced in a study of chemoradiotherapy in HPV16-positive cancers. This table comes from immunoSEQ multiplex PCR, and its TCRdb copy is limited to in-frame clones, with some not included. The sample shows several thousand clones, under 85% of them seen only once. This specimen was taken from a patient who underwent chemoradiotherapy. The receptors stem from a human donor with HPV-associated anogenital cancer.

The J gene is TRBJ2-1, the V gene TRBV19; a possible D gene is TRBD1 (7 bases). V was shortened by 3 bases and J by 10 bases, with 13 bases between the two germline ends. The CDR3 runs 13 residues. In germline, CDR1 is LNHDA, CDR2 SQIVND (reference sequence). The CDR3 region has the DNA TGTGCCAGTAGTATGGGCCCAGGGGGGGAGCAGTTCTTC. Protein: CASSMGPGGEQFF.

In the case of this clone: Germline and junction disagree at one end, which may indicate a read error. The chain uses TRBV5-1 and TRBJ1-1; D gene unclear. The CDR3 length is 13 residues. CDR1 is SGHRS, CDR2 YFSETQ, per germline. This chain's CDR3 is CTSSLELNTEAFF. The CDR3 DNA reads as TGCACCAGCAGCTTGGAATTGAACACTGAAGCTTTCTTT. Full variable domain (remainder filled in from reference TRBV5-1 and TRBJ1-1): KAGVTQTPRYLIKTRGQQVTLSCSPISGHRSVSWYQQTPGQGLQFLFEYFSETQRNKGNFPGRFSGRQFSNSRSEMNVSTLELGDSALYLCTSSLELNTEAFFGQGTRLTVV.

V usage is TRBV6-1 and J usage is TRBJ2-7, with 11 bases lining up with TRBD1. CDR3 size: 15 residues. Germline trimming cut 7 bases from V and 6 bases from J; bases unmatched to any gene: 11. Germline assignment: CDR1 MNHNS and CDR2 SASEGT. CDR3: CASNARTGGDLEQYF. For the CDR3, the DNA is TGTGCCAGCAACGCCCGGACAGGGGGCGATCTCGAGCAGTACTTC.

DNA for the CDR3: TGTGCCAGCACCCCCGACAGGTTGAACACTGAAGCTTTCTTT. As protein: CASTPDRLNTEAFF. This chain uses TRBV7-9 with TRBJ1-1; a weak D match, TRBD1 (6 bases). This CDR3 contains 14 residues. V was shortened by 7 bases and J by 0 bases, with 12 bases between the two germline ends. Germline-derived CDR1 and CDR2 are SEHNR and FQNEAQ (reference sequence).

The chain has TRBV5-8 and TRBJ1-5; no clear D gene. Germline V lookup: CDR1 SGHTS, CDR2 YDEGEE. Trimming took 4 bases from V and 4 from J, leaving 15 bases between them. The CDR3 has 15 amino acids. The DNA of the CDR3 is TGTGCCAGCAGCCCCCGCACGGGTCGGAATCAGCCCCAGCATTTT. This codes for CASSPRTGRNQPQHF.

The CDR3 sequence is CASSPTPGTEAFF. The DNA of the CDR3 is TGTGCCAGCAGTCCCACACCGGGGACTGAAGCTTTCTTT. The V gene is TRBV27, the J gene TRBJ1-1; D is ambiguous. Trimming shortened V by 5 bases and J by 5 bases, and 12 bases separated the two germline ends. The CDR3 is 13 residues long. Germline CDR1 reads MNHEY; CDR2 reads SMNVEV (reference sequence).

This clone showed up just a few times. This rearrangement joins TRBV5-1 to TRBJ2-6; D is ambiguous. Per the germline V gene, CDR1 is SGHRS and CDR2 is YFSETQ. The CDR3 loop spans 14 amino acids. V was cut by 5 bases and J by 2 bases, with 8 bases left in between. The CDR3 spells CASSKLAGANVLTF. CDR3 in DNA: TGCGCCAGCAGTAAATTGGCTGGGGCCAACGTCCTGACTTTC. Looking up the rest from reference TRBV5-1 and TRBJ2-6 gives the full variable domain: KAGVTQTPRYLIKTRGQQVTLSCSPISGHRSVSWYQQTPGQGLQFLFEYFSETQRNKGNFPGRFSGRQFSNSRSEMNVSTLELGDSALYLCASSKLAGANVLTFGAGSRLTVL.

This chain uses TRBV11-1 with TRBJ1-6, with D possibly TRBD1 on 6 matching bases. CDR3 length: 16 amino acids. The V end was cut by 5 bases, the J end by 2 bases, with 13 bases between. From germline, CDR1 is SGHAT and CDR2 FQDESV (reference sequence). CDR3 DNA: TGTGCCAGCAGCCGGACAGCGGCTGCCTATAATTCACCCCTCCACTTT. Amino acids: CASSRTAAAYNSPLHF.

This chain links TRBV23-1 with TRBJ1-2; no clear D gene. TRBV23-1 is given ORF status, its function remaining uncertain. CDR3 length equals 14 residues. The V gene lost 2 bases and the J gene lost 2 bases, with 9 bases spanning the gap. The CDR3 DNA is TGCGCCAGCAGTCAACCCAACAGCAACTATGGCTACACCTTC. Translation: CASSQPNSNYGYTF.

The chain uses TRBV4-1 and TRBJ1-3; possible D gene TRBD1, 6 bases. The CDR3 runs 16 residues. V lost 0 bases to trimming and J lost 4 bases, with 13 bases between them. CDR1 and CDR2 from the germline V gene are MGHRA and YSYEKL. The CDR3 bases are TGCGCCAGCAGCCAAGATCCCCAGGGGTCGGGAAACACCATATATTTT. Translation: CASSQDPQGSGNTIYF.

V and J are TRBV6-1 and TRBJ2-5; tentatively, D is TRBD1 or TRBD2 (5 bases each). CDR3 length: 15 residues. Germline V gene sequence: CDR1 MNHNS, CDR2 SASEGT. V dropped 6 bases and J dropped 4 bases, with 18 bases sitting between them. CDR3: CASSADKAGGETQYF. DNA of the CDR3: TGTGCCAGCAGCGCGGACAAGGCAGGAGGAGAGACCCAGTACTTC.

This rearrangement joins TRBV6-1 to TRBJ1-4; TRBD1 matches 9 bases. The CDR3 runs to 13 residues. The ends lost 6 bases at V and 4 bases at J; junction bases unmatched: 0. CDR1 is MNHNS, CDR2 SASEGT, per germline. The DNA of the CDR3 is TGTGCCAGCAGGGACAGGGGTAATGAAAAACTGTTTTTT. Protein: CASRDRGNEKLFF.